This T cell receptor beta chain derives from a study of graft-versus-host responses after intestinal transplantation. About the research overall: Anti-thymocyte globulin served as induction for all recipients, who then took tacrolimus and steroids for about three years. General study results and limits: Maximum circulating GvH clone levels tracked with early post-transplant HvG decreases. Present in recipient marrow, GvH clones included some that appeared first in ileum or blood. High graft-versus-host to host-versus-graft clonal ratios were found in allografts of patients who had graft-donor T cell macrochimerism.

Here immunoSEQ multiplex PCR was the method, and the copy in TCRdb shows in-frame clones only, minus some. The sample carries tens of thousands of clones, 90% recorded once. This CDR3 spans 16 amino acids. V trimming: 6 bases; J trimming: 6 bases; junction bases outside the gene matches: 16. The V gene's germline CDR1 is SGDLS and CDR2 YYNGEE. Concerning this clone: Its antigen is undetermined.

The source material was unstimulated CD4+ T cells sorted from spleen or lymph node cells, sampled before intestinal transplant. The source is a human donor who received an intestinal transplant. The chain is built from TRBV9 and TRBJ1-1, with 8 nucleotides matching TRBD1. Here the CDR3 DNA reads TGTGCCAGCACCACGACCGGGGCAGGGGGCACCGCTGAAGCTTTCTTT. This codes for CASTTTGAGGTAEAFF.